This paragraph reports one T cell receptor beta chain. The antigen is undetermined. The CDR3 covers 13 residues. V lost 2 bases and J 3 bases, leaving 5 bases between the germline ends. Produced via immunoSEQ multiplex PCR; TCRdb's table is partial and in-frame only. Among around 66,000 clones listed, about 90% were seen once. The record originates from a study of T cell responses to AZD1222 COVID-19 vaccine. Study-wide results and caveats: Among those given AZD1222, only 5 to 7 were seropositive at baseline. Vaccination with two AZD1222 doses was followed by a rise in Spike-specific TCR breadth and depth.

This TCR was sampled from an adult in good health. V and J are TRBV12-3 or TRBV12-4 and TRBJ1-5, with D uncertain. The sequences come from peripheral blood, collected on day 0 of AZD1222 vaccination. The CDR3 protein is CASSLHDNQPQHF. CDR3 nucleotides: TGTGCCAGCAGTTTACACGACAATCAGCCCCAGCATTTT.